The clone carrying this TCR beta chain was counted a single time. Its specificity is not known. This record belongs to a study of long-term antiretroviral therapy in people with HIV. Whole-study findings and limits: Despite increasing after ART, diversity remained lower than that of transplant donor controls.

CDR3 length: 15 amino acids. The germline V gene encodes CDR1 SGDLS and CDR2 YYNGEE. V lost 4 bases, J lost 5 bases, and 10 bases stayed unmatched. Sequencing used immunoSEQ v3.0 at survey level. The repertoire was sequenced with immunoSEQ multiplex PCR; TCRdb's copy has only in-frame clones and lacks some. The repertoire holds roughly 32,000 clones, with around 97% as singletons. The material sequenced was unsorted PBMCs, taken 7.6 years after starting antiretroviral therapy. The V and J genes are TRBV9 and TRBJ2-7, with 9 bases that match TRBD1. This sequence originates from a man under 40 with HIV. The CDR3 region is CASSTAGTGSNEQYF. The CDR3 DNA reads as TGTGCCAGCAGCACGGCCGGGACAGGGTCTAACGAGCAGTACTTC.